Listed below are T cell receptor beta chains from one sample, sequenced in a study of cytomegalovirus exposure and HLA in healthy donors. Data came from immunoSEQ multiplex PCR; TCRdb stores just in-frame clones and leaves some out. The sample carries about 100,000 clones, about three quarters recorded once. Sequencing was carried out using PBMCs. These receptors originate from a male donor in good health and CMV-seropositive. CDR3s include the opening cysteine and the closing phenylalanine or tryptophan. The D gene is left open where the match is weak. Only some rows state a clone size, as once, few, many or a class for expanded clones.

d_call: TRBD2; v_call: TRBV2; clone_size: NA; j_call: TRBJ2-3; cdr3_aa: CASSMRLADTDTQYF; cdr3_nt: TGTGCCAGCAGTATGAGACTAGCGGACACAGATACGCAGTATTTT
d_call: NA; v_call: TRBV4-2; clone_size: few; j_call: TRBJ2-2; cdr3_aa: CASSQDGRRVGELFF; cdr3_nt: TGTGCCAGCAGCCAAGATGGGAGGCGGGTCGGGGAGCTGTTTTTT
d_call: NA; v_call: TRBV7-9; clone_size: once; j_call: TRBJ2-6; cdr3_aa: CASAPGPSGANVLTF; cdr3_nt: TGTGCCAGCGCACCAGGCCCCTCTGGGGCCAACGTCCTGACTTTC
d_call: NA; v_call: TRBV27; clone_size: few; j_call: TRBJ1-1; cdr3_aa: CASSLTGSTEAFF; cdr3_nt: TGTGCCAGCAGTCTCACAGGGTCCACTGAAGCTTTCTTT
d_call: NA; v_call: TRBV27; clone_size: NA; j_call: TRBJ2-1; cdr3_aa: CASPRDTPYNEQFF; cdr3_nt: TGTGCCAGCCCACGGGACACTCCCTACAATGAGCAGTTCTTC
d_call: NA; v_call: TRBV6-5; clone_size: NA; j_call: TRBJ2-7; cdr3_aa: CATRRGVYYEQYF; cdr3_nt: TGTGCCACCCGGCGGGGTGTCTACTACGAGCAGTACTTC
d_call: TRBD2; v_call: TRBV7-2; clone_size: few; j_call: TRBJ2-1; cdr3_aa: CASSPPGLAVNEQFF; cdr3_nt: TGTGCCAGCAGCCCTCCGGGACTAGCAGTCAATGAGCAGTTCTTC
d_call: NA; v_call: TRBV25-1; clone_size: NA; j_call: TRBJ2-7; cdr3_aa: CASSGRRVRPYEQYF; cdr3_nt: TGTGCCAGCAGTGGACGGAGGGTGAGGCCCTACGAGCAGTACTTC
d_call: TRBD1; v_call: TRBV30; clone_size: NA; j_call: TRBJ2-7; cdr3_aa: CAWEGQGLGEQYF; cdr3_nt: TGTGCCTGGGAGGGACAGGGCCTGGGCGAGCAGTACTTC
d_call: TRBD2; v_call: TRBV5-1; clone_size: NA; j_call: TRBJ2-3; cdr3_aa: CASSLYWGGTQYF; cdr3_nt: TGCGCCAGCAGCTTGTATTGGGGGGGTACGCAGTATTTT
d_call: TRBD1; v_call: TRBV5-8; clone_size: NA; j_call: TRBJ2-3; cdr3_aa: CASSLDTGDDTQYF; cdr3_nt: TGTGCCAGCAGCTTGGATACAGGGGATGATACGCAGTATTTT
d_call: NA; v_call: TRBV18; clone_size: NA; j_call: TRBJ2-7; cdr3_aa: CASSRTDSYEQYF; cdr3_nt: TGTGCCAGCTCCCGGACAGACTCCTACGAGCAGTACTTC
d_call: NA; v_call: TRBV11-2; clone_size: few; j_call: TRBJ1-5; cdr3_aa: CASSLGGGQPQHF; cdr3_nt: TGTGCCAGCAGCTTAGGGGGGGGACAGCCCCAGCATTTT
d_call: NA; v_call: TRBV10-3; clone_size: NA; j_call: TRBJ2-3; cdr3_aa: CAISEGGPSTDTQYF; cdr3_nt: TGTGCCATCAGTGAGGGCGGGCCCAGCACAGATACGCAGTATTTT
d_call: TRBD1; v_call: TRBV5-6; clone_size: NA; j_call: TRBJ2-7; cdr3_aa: CASSSRDRESEQYF; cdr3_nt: TGTGCCAGCAGCTCCCGGGACAGGGAGTCCGAGCAGTACTTC
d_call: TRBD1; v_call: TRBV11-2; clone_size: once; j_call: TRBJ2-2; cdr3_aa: CASSTSGTGLNTGELFF; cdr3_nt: TGTGCCAGCAGCACTTCCGGGACAGGGTTAAACACCGGGGAGCTGTTTTTT
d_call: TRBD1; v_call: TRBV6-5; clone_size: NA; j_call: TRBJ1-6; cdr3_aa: CASRRGTGDNSPLHF; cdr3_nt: TGTGCCAGCAGACGAGGGACAGGTGATAATTCACCCCTCCACTTT
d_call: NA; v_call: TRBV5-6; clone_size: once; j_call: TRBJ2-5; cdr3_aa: CASSTPSRGETQYF; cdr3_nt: TGTGCCAGCAGCACGCCCTCCAGAGGGGAGACCCAGTACTTC
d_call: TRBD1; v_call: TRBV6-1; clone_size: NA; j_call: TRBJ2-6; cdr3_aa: CASSGLAGGAGGANVLTF; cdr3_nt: TGTGCCAGCAGTGGGCTGGCAGGGGGCGCGGGAGGGGCCAACGTCCTGACTTTC
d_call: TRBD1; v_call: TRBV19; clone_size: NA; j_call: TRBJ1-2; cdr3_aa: CASRPDRGQIYGYTF; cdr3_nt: TGTGCCAGTAGACCGGACAGGGGGCAAATCTATGGCTACACCTTC
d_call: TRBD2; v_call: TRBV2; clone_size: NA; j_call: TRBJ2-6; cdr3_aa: CASTGTSGGISGANVLTF; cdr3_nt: TGTGCCAGCACCGGGACTAGCGGGGGGATCTCTGGGGCCAACGTCCTGACTTTC
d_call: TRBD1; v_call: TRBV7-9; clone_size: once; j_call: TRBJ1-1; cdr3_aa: CASSLGTGRNTEAFF; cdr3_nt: TGTGCCAGCAGCTTAGGGACAGGGAGGAACACTGAAGCTTTCTTT
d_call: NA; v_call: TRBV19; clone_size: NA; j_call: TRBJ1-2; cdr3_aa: CASAPGFAYGYTF; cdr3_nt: TGTGCCAGTGCGCCGGGGTTTGCCTATGGCTACACCTTC
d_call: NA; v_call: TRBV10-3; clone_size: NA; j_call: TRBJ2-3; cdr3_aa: CAISESRVNTDTQYF; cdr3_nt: TGTGCCATCAGTGAGTCACGAGTTAACACAGATACGCAGTATTTT
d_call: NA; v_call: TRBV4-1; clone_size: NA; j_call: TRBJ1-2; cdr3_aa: CASSQLMGGFGDGYTF; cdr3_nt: TGCGCCAGCAGCCAACTTATGGGGGGGTTTGGAGATGGCTACACCTTC
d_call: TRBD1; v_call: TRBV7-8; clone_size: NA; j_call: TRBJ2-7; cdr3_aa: CASSSDRVYEQYF; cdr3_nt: TGTGCCAGCAGCTCCGACAGGGTCTACGAGCAGTACTTC
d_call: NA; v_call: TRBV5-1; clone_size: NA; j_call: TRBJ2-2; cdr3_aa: CASSLMGANTGELFF; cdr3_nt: TGCGCCAGCAGCTTGATGGGAGCGAACACCGGGGAGCTGTTTTTT
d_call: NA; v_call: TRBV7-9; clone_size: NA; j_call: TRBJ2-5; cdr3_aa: CASSLRGSGPPGETQYF; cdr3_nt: TGTGCCAGCAGCTTGAGAGGGAGCGGGCCCCCGGGGGAGACCCAGTACTTC
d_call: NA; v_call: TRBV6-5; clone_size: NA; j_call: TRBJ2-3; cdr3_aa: CASSSRGTDTQYF; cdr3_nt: TGTGCCAGCAGTTCCCGGGGAACAGATACGCAGTATTTT
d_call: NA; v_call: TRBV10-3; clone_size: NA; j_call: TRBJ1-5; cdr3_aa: CAISSDSYSNQPQHF; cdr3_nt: TGTGCCATCAGTTCGGACAGCTATAGCAATCAGCCCCAGCATTTT
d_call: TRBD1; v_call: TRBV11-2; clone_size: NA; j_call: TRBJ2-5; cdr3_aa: CASSPGQGRQETQYF; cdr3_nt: TGTGCCAGCAGCCCCGGACAGGGTCGACAAGAGACCCAGTACTTC
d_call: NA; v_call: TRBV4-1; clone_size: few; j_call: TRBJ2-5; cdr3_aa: CASSQVLGTQYF; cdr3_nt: TGCGCCAGCAGCCAAGTTCTCGGGACCCAGTACTTC
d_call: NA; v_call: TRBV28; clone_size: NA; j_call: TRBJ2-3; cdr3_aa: CASSLGSGSTDTQYF; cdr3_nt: TGTGCCAGCAGTTTGGGCAGCGGTTCCACAGATACGCAGTATTTT
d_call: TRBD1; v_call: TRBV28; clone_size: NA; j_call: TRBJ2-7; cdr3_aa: CASSEGTGSYEQYF; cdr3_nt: TGTGCCAGCAGCGAGGGGACAGGTTCCTACGAGCAGTACTTC
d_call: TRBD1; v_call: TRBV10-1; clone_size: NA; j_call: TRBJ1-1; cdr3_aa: CASSPGQGASEAFF; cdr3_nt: TGCGCCAGCAGTCCGGGACAGGGGGCCTCTGAAGCTTTCTTT
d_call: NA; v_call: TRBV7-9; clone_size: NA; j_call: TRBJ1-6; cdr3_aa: CASSLNAGGSSPLHF; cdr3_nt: TGTGCCAGCAGCTTAAACGCCGGAGGAAGTTCACCCCTCCACTTT
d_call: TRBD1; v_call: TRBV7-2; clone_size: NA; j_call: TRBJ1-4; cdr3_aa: CASSMGQGASNEKLFF; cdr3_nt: TGTGCCAGCAGCATGGGACAGGGGGCGTCTAATGAAAAACTGTTTTTT
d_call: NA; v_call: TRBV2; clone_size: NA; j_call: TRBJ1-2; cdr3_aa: CASTTQDRSTF; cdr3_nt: TGTGCCAGCACCACACAGGACAGAAGCACCTTC
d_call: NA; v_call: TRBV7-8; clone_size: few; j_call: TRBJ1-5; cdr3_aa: CASRRDSSNQPQHF; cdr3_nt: TGTGCCAGCCGCAGGGATAGTAGCAATCAGCCCCAGCATTTT
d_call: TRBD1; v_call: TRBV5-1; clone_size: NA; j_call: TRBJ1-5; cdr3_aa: CASSPGTGGGYQPQHF; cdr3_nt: TGCGCCAGCAGCCCGGGGACAGGGGGCGGGTATCAGCCCCAGCATTTT
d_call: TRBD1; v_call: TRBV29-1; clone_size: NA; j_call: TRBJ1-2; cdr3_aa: CSVPGDRVGYTF; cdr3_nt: TGCAGCGTGCCGGGCGACAGGGTTGGCTACACCTTC
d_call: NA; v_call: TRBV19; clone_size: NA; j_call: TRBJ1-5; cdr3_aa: CATRGIFSNQPQHF; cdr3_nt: TGTGCCACGAGGGGGATTTTTAGCAATCAGCCCCAGCATTTT
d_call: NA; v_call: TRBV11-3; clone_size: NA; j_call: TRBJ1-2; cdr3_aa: CASSFRGLTNYGYTF; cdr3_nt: TGTGCCAGCAGCTTCAGGGGCCTTACTAACTATGGCTACACCTTC
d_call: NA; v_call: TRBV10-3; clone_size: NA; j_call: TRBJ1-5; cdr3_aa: CATGDFNQPQHF; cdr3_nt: TGTGCCACGGGAGATTTCAATCAGCCCCAGCATTTT
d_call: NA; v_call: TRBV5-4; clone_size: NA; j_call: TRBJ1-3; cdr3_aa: CASSRDTENTIYF; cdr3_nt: TGTGCCAGCAGTCGGGACACGGAGAACACCATATATTTT
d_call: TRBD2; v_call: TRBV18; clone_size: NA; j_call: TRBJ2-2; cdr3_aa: CASSQLRTSGPRGGTGELFF; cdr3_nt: TGTGCCAGCTCACAACTCCGGACTAGCGGTCCCCGGGGTGGCACCGGGGAGCTGTTTTTT
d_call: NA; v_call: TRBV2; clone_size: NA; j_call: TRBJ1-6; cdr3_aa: CASSEPKPPPGQFYNSPLHF; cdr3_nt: TGTGCCAGCAGTGAACCCAAACCCCCGCCCGGACAGTTCTATAATTCACCCCTCCACTTT
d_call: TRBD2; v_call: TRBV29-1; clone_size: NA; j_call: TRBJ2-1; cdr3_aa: CSAGTSGGQSEQFF; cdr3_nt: TGCAGCGCCGGGACTAGCGGGGGTCAGAGTGAGCAGTTCTTC
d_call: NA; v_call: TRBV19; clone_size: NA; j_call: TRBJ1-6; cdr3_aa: CASRPRRGLSSYNSPLHF; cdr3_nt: TGTGCCAGTAGACCCCGAAGAGGGTTGAGCTCCTATAATTCACCCCTCCACTTT
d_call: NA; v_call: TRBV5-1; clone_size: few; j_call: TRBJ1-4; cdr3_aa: CASSPEGRARNEKLFF; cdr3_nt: TGCGCCAGCAGCCCGGAAGGGAGGGCGAGGAATGAAAAACTGTTTTTT
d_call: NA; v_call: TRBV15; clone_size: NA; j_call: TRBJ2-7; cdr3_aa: CATSRERGRYYEQYF; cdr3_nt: TGTGCCACCAGCAGAGAGAGGGGGAGATATTACGAGCAGTACTTC
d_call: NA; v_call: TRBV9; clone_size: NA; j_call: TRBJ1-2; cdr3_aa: CASTVGEGWGYTF; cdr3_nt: TGTGCCAGCACCGTGGGGGAGGGCTGGGGCTACACCTTC